This T cell receptor (beta chain) is drawn from a study of long-term antiretroviral therapy in people with HIV. The wider study: The 2015 immediate-ART recommendation was preceded by the earliest samples by about a decade.

Run at survey level, the immunoSEQ assay was version v3.0. Sequenced by immunoSEQ multiplex PCR; TCRdb stores in-frame clones only, minus some. The sample includes more than 25,000 clones, 70% to 90% of them seen just once. Every one of the donors gave at least one pre-ART PBMC sample and at least two post-ART PBMC samples. Participants living with HIV all received treatment in the United States. The CDR3 extends over 13 amino acids. V lost 1 base and J 10 bases, leaving 10 bases between the germline ends. CDR1 and CDR2 (germline): SNHLY, FYNNEI. V gene TRBV2 combines with J gene TRBJ1-4; D is uncertain. The sequence came from a man between 50 and 59 years old with HIV. The sequencing here drew on unsorted PBMCs, taken 3.2 years before starting antiretroviral therapy. CDR3 region: CASSEDRGLKLFF. The CDR3 coding sequence is TGTGCCAGCAGTGAAGATCGAGGGCTAAAACTGTTTTTT. Full variable domain (outside the CDR3, taken from reference TRBV2 and TRBJ1-4): EPEVTQTPSHQVTQMGQEVILRCVPISNHLYFYWYRQILGQKVEFLVSFYNNEISEKSEIFDDQFSVERPDGSNFTLKIRSTKLEDSAMYFCASSEDRGLKLFFGSGTQLSVL.